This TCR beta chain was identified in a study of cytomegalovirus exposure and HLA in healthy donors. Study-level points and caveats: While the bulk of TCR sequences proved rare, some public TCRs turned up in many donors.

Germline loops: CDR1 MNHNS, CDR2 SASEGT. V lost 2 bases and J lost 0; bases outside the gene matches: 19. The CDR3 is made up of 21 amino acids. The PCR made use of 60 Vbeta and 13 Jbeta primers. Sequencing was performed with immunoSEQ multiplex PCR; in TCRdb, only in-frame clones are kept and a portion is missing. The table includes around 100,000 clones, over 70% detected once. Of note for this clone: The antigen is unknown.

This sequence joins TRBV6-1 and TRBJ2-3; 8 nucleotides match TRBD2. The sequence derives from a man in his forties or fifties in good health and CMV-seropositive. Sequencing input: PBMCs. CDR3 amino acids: CASSESSPQNSLAASTDTQYF. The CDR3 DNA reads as TGTGCCAGCAGTGAATCATCACCCCAAAACTCACTAGCGGCTAGCACAGATACGCAGTATTTT.